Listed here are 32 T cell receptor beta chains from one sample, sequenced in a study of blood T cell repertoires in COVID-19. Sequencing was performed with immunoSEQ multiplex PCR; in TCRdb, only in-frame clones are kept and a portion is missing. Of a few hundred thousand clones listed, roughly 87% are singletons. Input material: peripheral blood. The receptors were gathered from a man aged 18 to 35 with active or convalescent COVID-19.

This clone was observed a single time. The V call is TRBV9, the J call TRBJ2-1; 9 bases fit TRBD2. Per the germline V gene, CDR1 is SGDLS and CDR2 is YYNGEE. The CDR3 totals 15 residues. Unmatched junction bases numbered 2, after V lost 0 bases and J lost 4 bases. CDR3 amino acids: CASSVASGNYNEQFF. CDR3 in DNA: TGTGCCAGCAGCGTAGCTAGCGGGAATTACAATGAGCAGTTCTTC.

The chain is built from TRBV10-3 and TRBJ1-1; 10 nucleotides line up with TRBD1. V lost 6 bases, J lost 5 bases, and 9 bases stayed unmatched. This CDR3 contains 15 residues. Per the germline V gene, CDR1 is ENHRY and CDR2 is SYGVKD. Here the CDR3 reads CAISPRGQGETEAFF. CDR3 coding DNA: TGTGCCATCAGCCCCCGAGGACAGGGGGAAACTGAAGCTTTCTTT.

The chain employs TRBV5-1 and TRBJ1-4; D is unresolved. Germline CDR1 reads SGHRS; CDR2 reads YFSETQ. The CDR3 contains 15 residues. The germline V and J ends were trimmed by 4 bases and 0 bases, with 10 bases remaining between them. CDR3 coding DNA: TGCGCCAGCAGCGGAGGACGGCCAACTAATGAAAAACTGTTTTTT. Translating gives CASSGGRPTNEKLFF. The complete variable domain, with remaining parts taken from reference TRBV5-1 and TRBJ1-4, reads KAGVTQTPRYLIKTRGQQVTLSCSPISGHRSVSWYQQTPGQGLQFLFEYFSETQRNKGNFPGRFSGRQFSNSRSEMNVSTLELGDSALYLCASSGGRPTNEKLFFGSGTQLSVL.

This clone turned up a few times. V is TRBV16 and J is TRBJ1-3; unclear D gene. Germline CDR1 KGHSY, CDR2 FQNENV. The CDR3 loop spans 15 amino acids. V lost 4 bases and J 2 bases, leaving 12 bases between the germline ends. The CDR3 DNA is TGTGCCAGCAGCCTGCCGGGATCCACTGGAAACACCATATATTTT. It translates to CASSLPGSTGNTIYF. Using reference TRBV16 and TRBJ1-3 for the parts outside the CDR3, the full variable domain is GEEVAQTPKHLVRGEGQKAKLYCAPIKGHSYVFWYQQVLKNEFKFLISFQNENVFDETGMPKERFSAKCLPNSPCSLEIQATKLEDSAVYFCASSLPGSTGNTIYFGEGSWLTVV.

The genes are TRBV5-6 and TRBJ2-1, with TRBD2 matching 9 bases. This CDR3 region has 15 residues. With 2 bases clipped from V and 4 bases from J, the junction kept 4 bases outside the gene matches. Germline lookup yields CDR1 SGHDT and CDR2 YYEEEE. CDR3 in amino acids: CASSLLAGGYNEQFF. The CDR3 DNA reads TGTGCCAGCAGCTTACTCGCGGGGGGGTACAATGAGCAGTTCTTC.

The CDR3, as DNA: TGTGCCAGAAGACAGATTTCCTACAATGAGCAGTTCTTC. This gives the protein CARRQISYNEQFF. J is TRBJ2-1 and V is TRBV6-4, with D possibly matching TRBD1 (5 bases). With 9 bases removed from V and 1 base from J, the gap between germline ends came to 10 bases. CDR1 and CDR2 (germline): MRHNA, SNTAGT. This CDR3 has 13 amino acids.

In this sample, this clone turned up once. CDR3 coding DNA: TGTGCCAGCAGCCGGGACAGGGGTCTCTCACCCCTCCACTTT. This codes for CASSRDRGLSPLHF. The chain uses TRBV6-5 and TRBJ1-6; TRBD1 aligns across 10 bases. CDR1 and CDR2 (germline): MNHEY, SVGAGI. V was clipped by 6 bases and J by 10 bases; unmatched bases: 6. This CDR3 contains 14 residues.

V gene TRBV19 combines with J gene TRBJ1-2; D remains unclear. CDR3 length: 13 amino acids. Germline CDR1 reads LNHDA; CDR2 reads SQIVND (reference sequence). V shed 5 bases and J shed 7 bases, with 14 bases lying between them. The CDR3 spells CASSPAGSLGYTF. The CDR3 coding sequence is TGTGCCAGTAGTCCTGCGGGGTCCCTTGGCTACACCTTC. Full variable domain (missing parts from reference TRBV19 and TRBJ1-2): DGGITQSPKYLFRKEGQNVTLSCEQNLNHDAMYWYRQDPGQGLRLIYYSQIVNDFQKGDIAEGYSVSREKKESFPLTVTSAQKNPTAFYLCASSPAGSLGYTFGSGTRLTVV.

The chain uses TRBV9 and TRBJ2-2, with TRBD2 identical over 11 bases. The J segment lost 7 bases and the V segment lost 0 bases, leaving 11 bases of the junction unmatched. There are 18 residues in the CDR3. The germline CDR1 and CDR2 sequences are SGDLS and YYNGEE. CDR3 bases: TGTGCCAGCAGCGTAGCCCTCCTTAGCGGGGGGGAGGGCGGGGAGCTGTTTTTT. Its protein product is CASSVALLSGGEGGELFF.

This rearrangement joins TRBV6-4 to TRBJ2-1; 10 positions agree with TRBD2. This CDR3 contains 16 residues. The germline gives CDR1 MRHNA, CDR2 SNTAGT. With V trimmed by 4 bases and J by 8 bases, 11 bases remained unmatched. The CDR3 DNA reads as TGTGCCAGCAGTGCGAAGGCTAGCGGGAGAATTTATGAGCAGTTCTTC. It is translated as CASSAKASGRIYEQFF.

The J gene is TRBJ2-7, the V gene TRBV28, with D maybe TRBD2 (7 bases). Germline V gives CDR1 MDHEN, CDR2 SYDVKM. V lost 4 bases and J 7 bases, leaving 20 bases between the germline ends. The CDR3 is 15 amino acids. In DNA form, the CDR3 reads TGTGCCAGCAGTTGGGCGGGGGCGATGAACCAAGAGCAGTACTTC. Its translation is CASSWAGAMNQEQYF.

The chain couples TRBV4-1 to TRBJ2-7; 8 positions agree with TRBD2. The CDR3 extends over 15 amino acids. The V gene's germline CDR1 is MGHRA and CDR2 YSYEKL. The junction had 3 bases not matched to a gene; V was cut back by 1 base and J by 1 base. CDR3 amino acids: CASSQGLARSYEQYF. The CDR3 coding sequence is TGCGCCAGCAGCCAAGGACTAGCGAGGTCCTACGAGCAGTACTTC.

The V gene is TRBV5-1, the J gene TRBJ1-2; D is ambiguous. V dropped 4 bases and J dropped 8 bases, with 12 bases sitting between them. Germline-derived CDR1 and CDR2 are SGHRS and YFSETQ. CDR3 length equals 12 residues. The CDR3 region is CASSLTTGGYTF. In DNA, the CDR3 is TGCGCCAGCAGCCTAACGACTGGGGGCTACACCTTC.

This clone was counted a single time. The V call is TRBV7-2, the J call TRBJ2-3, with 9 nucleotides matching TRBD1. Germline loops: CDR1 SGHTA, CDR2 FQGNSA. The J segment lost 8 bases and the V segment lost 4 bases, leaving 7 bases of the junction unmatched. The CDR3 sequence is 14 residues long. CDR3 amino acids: CASSYRDRVSTQYF. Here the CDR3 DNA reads TGTGCCAGCAGCTACCGGGACAGGGTCTCTACGCAGTATTTT.

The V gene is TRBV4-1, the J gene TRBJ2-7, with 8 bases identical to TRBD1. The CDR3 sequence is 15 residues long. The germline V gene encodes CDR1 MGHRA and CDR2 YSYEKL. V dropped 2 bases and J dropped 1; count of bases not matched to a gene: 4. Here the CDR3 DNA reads TGCGCCAGCAGCCAAACGGACAGGGAATCCTACGAGCAGTACTTC. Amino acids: CASSQTDRESYEQYF.

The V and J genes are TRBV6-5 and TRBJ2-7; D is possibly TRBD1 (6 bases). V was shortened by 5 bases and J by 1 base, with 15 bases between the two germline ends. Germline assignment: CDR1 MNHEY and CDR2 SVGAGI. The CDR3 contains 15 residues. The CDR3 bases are TGTGCCAGCAGTACAGACAGGCTTATATCCTACGAGCAGTACTTC. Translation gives CASSTDRLISYEQYF.

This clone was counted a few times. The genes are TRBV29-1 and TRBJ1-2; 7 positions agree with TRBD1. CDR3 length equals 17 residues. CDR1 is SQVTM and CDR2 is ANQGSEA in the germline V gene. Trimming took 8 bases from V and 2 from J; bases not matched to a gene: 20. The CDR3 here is CSPFYRQGHPWNYGYTF. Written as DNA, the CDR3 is TGCAGCCCCTTTTACAGACAGGGACACCCTTGGAACTATGGCTACACCTTC. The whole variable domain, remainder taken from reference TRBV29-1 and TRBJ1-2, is SAVISQKPSRDICQRGTSLTIQCQVDSQVTMMFWYRQQPGQSLTLIATANQGSEATYESGFVIDKFPISRPNLTFSTLTVSNMSPEDSSIYLCSPFYRQGHPWNYGYTFGSGTRLTVV.

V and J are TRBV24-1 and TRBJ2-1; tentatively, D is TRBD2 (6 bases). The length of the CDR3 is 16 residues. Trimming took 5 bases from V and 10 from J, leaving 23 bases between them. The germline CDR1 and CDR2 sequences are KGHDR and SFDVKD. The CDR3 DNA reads TGTGCCACCAGTGTTTCCATCGCCGGGACTCTCCGCGAGCAGTTCTTC. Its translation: CATSVSIAGTLREQFF.

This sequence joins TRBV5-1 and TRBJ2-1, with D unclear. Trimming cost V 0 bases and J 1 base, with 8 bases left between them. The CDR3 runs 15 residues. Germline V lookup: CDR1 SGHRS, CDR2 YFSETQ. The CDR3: CASSLDSASYNEQFF. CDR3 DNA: TGCGCCAGCAGCTTGGACAGTGCTTCCTACAATGAGCAGTTCTTC.

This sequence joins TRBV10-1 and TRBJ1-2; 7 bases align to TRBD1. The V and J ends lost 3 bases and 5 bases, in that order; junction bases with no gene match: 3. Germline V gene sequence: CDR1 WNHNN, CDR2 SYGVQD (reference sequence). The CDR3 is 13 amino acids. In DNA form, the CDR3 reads TGCGCCAGCAGTGAAGGGGGCCGGTATGGCTACACCTTC. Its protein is CASSEGGRYGYTF.

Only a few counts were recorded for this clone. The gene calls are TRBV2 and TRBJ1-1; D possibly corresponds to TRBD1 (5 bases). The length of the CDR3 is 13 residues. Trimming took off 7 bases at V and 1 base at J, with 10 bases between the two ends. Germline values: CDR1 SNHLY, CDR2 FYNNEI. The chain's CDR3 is CASILTENTEAFF. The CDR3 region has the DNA TGTGCCAGCATACTGACAGAGAACACTGAAGCTTTCTTT. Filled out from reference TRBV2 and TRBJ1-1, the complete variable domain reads EPEVTQTPSHQVTQMGQEVILRCVPISNHLYFYWYRQILGQKVEFLVSFYNNEISEKSEIFDDQFSVERPDGSNFTLKIRSTKLEDSAMYFCASILTENTEAFFGQGTRLTVV.

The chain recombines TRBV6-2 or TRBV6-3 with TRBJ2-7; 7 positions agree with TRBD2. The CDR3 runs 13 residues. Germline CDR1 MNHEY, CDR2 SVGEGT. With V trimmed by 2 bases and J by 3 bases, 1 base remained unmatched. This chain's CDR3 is CASSYGEGYEQYF. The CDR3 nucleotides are TGTGCCAGCAGTTACGGGGAGGGCTACGAGCAGTACTTC.

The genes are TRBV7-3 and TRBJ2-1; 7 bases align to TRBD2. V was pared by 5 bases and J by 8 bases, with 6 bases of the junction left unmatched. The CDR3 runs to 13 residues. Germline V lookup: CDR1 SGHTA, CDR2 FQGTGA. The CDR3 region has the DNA TGTGCCAGCAGCCCTGGGGGGGAAGATGAGCAGTTCTTC. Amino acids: CASSPGGEDEQFF.

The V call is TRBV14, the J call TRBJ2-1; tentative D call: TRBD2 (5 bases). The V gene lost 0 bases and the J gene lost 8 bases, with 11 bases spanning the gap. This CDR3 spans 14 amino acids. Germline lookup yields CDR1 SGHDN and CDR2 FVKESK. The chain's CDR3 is CASSQDGLAYEQFF. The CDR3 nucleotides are TGTGCCAGCAGCCAAGATGGCCTAGCCTATGAGCAGTTCTTC.

CDR3 sequence (DNA): TGTGCCAGCAGCCCCCCCGGGACAGCCAACGCAGAGACCCAGTACTTC. As protein: CASSPPGTANAETQYF. The rearrangement joins TRBV7-8 to TRBJ2-5; 7 positions match TRBD1. J lost 4 bases, V lost 5 bases, and 13 bases had no gene match. This CDR3 is built from 16 residues. Germline CDR1 reads SGHVS; CDR2 reads FQNEAQ.

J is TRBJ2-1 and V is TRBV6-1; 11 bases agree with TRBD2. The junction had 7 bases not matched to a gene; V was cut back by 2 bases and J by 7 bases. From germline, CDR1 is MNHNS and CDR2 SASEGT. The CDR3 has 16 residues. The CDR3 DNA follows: TGTGCCAGCAGTGAACTAGCGGGAGGCCCCGTGAATGAGCAGTTCTTC. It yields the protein CASSELAGGPVNEQFF.

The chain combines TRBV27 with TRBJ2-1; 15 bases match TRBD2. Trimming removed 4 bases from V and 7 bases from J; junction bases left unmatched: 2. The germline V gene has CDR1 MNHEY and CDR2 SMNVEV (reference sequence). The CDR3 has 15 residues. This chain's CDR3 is CASSSGTSGRNEQFF. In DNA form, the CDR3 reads TGTGCCAGCAGTTCAGGGACTAGCGGGAGGAATGAGCAGTTCTTC.

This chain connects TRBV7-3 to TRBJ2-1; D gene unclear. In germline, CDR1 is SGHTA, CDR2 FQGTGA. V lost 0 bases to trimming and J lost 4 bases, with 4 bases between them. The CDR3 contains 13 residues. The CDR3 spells CASSLTRYNEQFF. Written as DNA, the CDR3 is TGTGCCAGCAGCTTAACTCGGTACAATGAGCAGTTCTTC.

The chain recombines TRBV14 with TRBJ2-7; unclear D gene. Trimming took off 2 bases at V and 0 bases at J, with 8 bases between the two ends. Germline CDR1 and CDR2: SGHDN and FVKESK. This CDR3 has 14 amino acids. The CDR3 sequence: CASSQFRSSYEQYF. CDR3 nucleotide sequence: TGTGCCAGCAGCCAATTTCGGAGCTCCTACGAGCAGTACTTC.

CDR3 protein: CASTLNRVAFF. The CDR3, as DNA: TGTGCCAGCACCCTGAACCGAGTGGCTTTCTTT. This chain uses TRBV6-5 with TRBJ1-1, with unresolved D. Trimming stripped 7 bases from V and 11 bases from J, with 14 bases between. Germline-derived CDR1 and CDR2 are MNHEY and SVGAGI. The CDR3 has 11 residues.

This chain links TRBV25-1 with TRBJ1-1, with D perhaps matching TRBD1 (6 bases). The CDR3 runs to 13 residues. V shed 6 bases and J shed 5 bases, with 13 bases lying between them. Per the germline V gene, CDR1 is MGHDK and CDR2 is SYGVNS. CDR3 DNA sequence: TGTGCCAGCAGCATTCAGGGGAGTACTGAAGCTTTCTTT. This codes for CASSIQGSTEAFF.

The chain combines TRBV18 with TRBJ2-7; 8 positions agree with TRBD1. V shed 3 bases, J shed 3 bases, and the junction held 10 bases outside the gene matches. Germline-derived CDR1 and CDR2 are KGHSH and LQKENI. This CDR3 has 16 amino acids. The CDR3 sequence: CASSPQGQVTVYEQYF. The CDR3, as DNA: TGTGCCAGCTCACCTCAGGGACAGGTTACTGTCTACGAGCAGTACTTC. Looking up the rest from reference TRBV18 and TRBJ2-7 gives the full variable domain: NAGVMQNPRHLVRRRGQEARLRCSPMKGHSHVYWYRQLPEEGLKFMVYLQKENIIDESGMPKERFSAEFPKEGPSILRIQQVVRGDSAAYFCASSPQGQVTVYEQYFGPGTRLTVT.